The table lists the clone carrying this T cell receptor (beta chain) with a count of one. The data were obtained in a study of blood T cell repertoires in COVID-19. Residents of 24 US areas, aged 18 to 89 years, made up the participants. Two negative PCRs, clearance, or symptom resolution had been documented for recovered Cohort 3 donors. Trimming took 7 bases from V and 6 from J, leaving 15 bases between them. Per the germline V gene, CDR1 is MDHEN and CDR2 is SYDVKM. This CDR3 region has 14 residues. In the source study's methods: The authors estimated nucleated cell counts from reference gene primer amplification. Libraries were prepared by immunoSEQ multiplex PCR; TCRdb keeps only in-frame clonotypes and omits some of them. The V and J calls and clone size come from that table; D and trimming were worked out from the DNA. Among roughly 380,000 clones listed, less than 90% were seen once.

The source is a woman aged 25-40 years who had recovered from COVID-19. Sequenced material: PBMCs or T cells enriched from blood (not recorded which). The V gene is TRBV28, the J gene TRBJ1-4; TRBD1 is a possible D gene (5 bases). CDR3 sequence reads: CASTPGLGHEKLFF. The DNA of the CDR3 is TGTGCCAGCACTCCGGGACTTGGACATGAAAAACTGTTTTTT.